Presented here are 8 T cell receptor beta chains from one specimen sequenced in a study of blood T cell repertoires in COVID-19. Here immunoSEQ multiplex PCR was the method, and the copy in TCRdb shows in-frame clones only, minus some. The sample records some 150,000 clones, around 84% being singletons. The sample was peripheral blood. These receptors all come from a human donor in a cohort sampled during active COVID-19.

The rearrangement uses TRBV4-2 and TRBJ1-2; 7 nucleotides align to TRBD1. The CDR3 consists of 14 residues. CDR1 and CDR2 from the germline V gene are LGHNA and YNFKEQ. V was clipped by 3 bases and J by 0 bases; unmatched bases: 1. The CDR3: CASSHDRANYGYTF. The CDR3 DNA sequence: TGTGCCAGCAGCCACGACAGGGCTAACTATGGCTACACCTTC.

J is TRBJ2-2 and V is TRBV4-3; D remains unclear. This CDR3 contains 16 residues. V shed 4 bases and J shed 0 bases, with 12 bases lying between them. Germline lookup yields CDR1 LGHNA and CDR2 YSLEER. The CDR3 nucleotides are TGCGCCAGCAGCCCGGCGGTTCGGACGAACACCGGGGAGCTGTTTTTT. Protein sequence: CASSPAVRTNTGELFF.

The chain carries TRBV7-9 and TRBJ1-2; D is uncertain. The CDR3 has 15 amino acids. V lost 1 base and J 2 bases, leaving 11 bases between the germline ends. Germline V gene sequence: CDR1 SEHNR, CDR2 FQNEAQ (reference sequence). In nucleotides, the CDR3 is TGTGCCAGCAGCTTAGTCACCAGTCAAAACTATGGCTACACCTTC. Amino acids: CASSLVTSQNYGYTF.

This clone was seen a few times. This chain connects TRBV5-1 to TRBJ1-1; tentative D call: TRBD1 (5 bases). Trimming removed 3 bases at V and 1 base at J, with 22 bases between. CDR1 is SGHRS, CDR2 YFSETQ, per germline. CDR3 length: 18 amino acids. DNA for the CDR3: TGCGCCAGCAGCTCCACGCGGGCCCTCACCGGGGGGAACACTGAAGCTTTCTTT. It is translated as CASSSTRALTGGNTEAFF.

This rearrangement joins TRBV10-1 to TRBJ2-3; 7 bases map to TRBD1. CDR1 WNHNN and CDR2 SYGVQD come from the germline V gene (reference sequence). The V segment lost 5 bases and the J segment 1 base; nucleotides outside the gene matches: 9. The CDR3 sequence is 16 residues long. The CDR3 sequence: CASSPKGQRRTDTQYF. DNA of the CDR3: TGCGCCAGCAGTCCCAAGGGACAGCGACGCACAGATACGCAGTATTTT.

The rearrangement uses TRBV11-3 and TRBJ2-3, with D tentatively TRBD2 (5 bases). Trimming left V 0 bases short and J 1 base short, with 17 bases between. The CDR3 consists of 18 residues. The germline CDR1 and CDR2 sequences are SGHNT and YENEEA. DNA for the CDR3: TGTGCCAGCAGCTTAGAAGTAAAGGGAGTTGATCGCACAGATACGCAGTATTTT. This sequence encodes CASSLEVKGVDRTDTQYF.

The CDR3 DNA follows: TGTGCCAGCAGTTACTCGGTGGGACAGGGCACAGATACGCAGTATTTT. Its protein is CASSYSVGQGTDTQYF. The chain couples TRBV6-5 to TRBJ2-3; 8 positions match TRBD1. CDR3 size: 16 residues. Germline CDR1 MNHEY, CDR2 SVGAGI. The junction had 3 bases not matched to a gene; V was cut back by 0 bases and J by 1 base.

This chain uses TRBV6-5 with TRBJ2-4; 7 bases line up with TRBD1. The CDR3 runs to 14 residues. The V and J ends lost 5 bases and 5 bases, in that order; junction bases with no gene match: 6. CDR1 is MNHEY, CDR2 SVGAGI, per germline. The CDR3 loop reads CASSPRTGENIQYF. For the CDR3, the DNA is TGTGCCAGCAGTCCCAGGACAGGAGAAAACATTCAGTACTTC.